This T cell receptor beta chain was captured by sequencing in a study of cytomegalovirus exposure and HLA in healthy donors. There are 13 residues in the CDR3. The V gene's germline CDR1 is LNHDA and CDR2 SQIVND (reference sequence). Between the trimmed V and J ends, which lost 9 bases and 3 bases, there was a span of 14 bases. Primers included in the PCR were 60 Vbeta and 13 Jbeta primers. Sequencing was performed with immunoSEQ multiplex PCR; in TCRdb, only in-frame clones are kept and a portion is missing. This table holds more than 150,000 clones, 70% to 85% found once. This clonotype was sampled from a male donor in good health and CMV-seronegative. Sequencing used PBMCs. This chain links TRBV19 with TRBJ1-1, with a weak D call TRBD1 (5 bases). The CDR3 loop is CASRQPGDTEAFF. The CDR3 DNA sequence: TGTGCCAGCAGACAGCCCGGCGACACTGAAGCTTTCTTT.